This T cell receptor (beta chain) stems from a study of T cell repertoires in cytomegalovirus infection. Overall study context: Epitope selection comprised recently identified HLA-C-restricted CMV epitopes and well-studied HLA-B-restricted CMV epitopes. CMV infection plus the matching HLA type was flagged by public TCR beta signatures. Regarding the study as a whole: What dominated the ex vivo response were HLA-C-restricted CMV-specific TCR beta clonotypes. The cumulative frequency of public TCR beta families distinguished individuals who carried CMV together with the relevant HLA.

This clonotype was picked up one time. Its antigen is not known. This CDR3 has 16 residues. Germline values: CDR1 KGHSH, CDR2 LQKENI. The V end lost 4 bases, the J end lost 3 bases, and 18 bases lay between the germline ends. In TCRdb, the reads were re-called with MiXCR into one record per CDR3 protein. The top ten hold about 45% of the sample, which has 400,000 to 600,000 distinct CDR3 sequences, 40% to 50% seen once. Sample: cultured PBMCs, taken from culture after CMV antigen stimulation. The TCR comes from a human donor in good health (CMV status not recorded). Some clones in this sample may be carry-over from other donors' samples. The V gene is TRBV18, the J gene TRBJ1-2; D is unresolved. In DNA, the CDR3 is TGTGCCAGCTCACTATTACCGTGGCCAGCCGACTATGGCTACACCTTC. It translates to CASSLLPWPADYGYTF.